This TCR beta chain was profiled in a study of shared clonotypes between healthy human individuals. Germline V gene sequence: CDR1 MDHEN, CDR2 SYDVKM. The CDR3 has 14 residues. The V and J ends lost 8 bases and 7 bases, in that order; junction bases with no gene match: 12. Each subset's genomic DNA was split evenly across several immunoSEQ plates. Original processing notes: Junction-only sequences produced by ImmunoSEQ had no quality scores, so filtering differed. Using immunoSEQ multiplex PCR, the repertoire was profiled, and TCRdb retains in-frame clones only, with some absent. That table supplies the V and J calls and clone size; D and trimming were determined from the DNA. The table shows millions of clones, with about 95% occurring only once. Naive CD8 isolation took CD45RO-negative cells positively selected for CCR7 and excluded terminally differentiated effector memory CD45RA+ cells.

The chain links TRBV28 to TRBJ2-7, with TRBD1 identical over 9 bases. The clonotype was recovered from a young man in good health. What was sequenced was naive CD8+ T cells sorted from blood. CDR3 in amino acids: CASCYRGLTKEQYF. CDR3 sequence (DNA): TGTGCCAGCTGTTACAGGGGGCTTACGAAAGAGCAGTACTTC.